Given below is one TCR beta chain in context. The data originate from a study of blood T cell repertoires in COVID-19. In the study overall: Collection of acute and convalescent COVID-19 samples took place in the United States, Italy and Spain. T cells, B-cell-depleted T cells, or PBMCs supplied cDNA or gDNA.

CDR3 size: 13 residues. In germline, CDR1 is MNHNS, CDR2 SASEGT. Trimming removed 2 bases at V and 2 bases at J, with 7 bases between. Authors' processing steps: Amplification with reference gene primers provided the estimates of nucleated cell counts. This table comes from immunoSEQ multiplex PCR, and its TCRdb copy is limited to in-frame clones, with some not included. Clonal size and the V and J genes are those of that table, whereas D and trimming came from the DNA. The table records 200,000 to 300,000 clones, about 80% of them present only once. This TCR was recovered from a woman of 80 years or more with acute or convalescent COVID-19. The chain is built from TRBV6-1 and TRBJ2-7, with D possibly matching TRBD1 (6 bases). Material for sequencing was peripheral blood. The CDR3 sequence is CASSETGPYEQYF. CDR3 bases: TGTGCCAGCAGTGAAACAGGGCCCTACGAGCAGTACTTC.